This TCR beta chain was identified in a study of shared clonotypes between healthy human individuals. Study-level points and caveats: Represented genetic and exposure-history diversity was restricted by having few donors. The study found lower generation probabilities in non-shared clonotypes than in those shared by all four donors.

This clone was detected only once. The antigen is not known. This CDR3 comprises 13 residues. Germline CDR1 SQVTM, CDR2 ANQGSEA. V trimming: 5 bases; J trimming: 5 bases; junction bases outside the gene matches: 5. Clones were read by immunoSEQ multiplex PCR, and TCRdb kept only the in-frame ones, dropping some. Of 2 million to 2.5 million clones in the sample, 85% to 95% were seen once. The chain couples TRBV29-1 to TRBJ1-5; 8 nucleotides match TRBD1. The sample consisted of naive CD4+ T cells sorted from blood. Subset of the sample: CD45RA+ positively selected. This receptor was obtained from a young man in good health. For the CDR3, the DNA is TGCAGCGTTAGACAGGGGTGGGATCAGCCCCAGCATTTT. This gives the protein CSVRQGWDQPQHF.